This T cell receptor beta chain was obtained from a study of OX40 agonist ivuxolimab in advanced cancers. Some background on the complete study: Ivuxolimab, which targeted the costimulatory receptor OX40 (CD134), was an agonistic, fully human IgG2 monoclonal antibody. Intravenous ivuxolimab was administered to patients every 2 weeks at six dose levels: 0.01, 0.1, 0.3, 1.5, 3 and 10 mg/kg. Of the roughly 53 patients in dose escalation, about 19 had hepatocellular carcinoma, some 15 had melanoma, 9 had renal cell carcinoma and 9 had head and neck cancer. In the dose-escalation cohort, more than 80% of patients were male, and the mean age was approximately 60 years with a range of roughly 23 to 90. Patients were allowed to have had prior anti-PD-1, anti-PD-L1 or anti-CTLA-4 therapy, and around 40% of the dose-escalation patients had previously received checkpoint inhibitors. Partial responses occurred in three dose-escalation patients, of whom one had hepatocellular carcinoma and two had cutaneous melanoma. The point of sequencing TCRbeta in the periphery was to test whether ivuxolimab changed TCR sequence diversity and drove clonal T-cell expansion. The paper reports the monotherapy dose-escalation portion (N of about 47 patients) of the phase I ivuxolimab trial. The study at large found these results: Partial responders in the 0.1-3.0 mg/kg groups had among the lowest normalized peripheral clonal expansion, especially among CD8+ T cells. Antigen specificity was not determined for the clonally expanded peripheral T cells. At doses of 0.1 to 3.0 mg/kg, clonal expansion of both CD4+ and CD8+ T cells in blood was seen between baseline and week 6. After ivuxolimab, more expanded clones were found on average in CD8+ T cells than in CD4+ T cells. Low levels of normalized T-cell clonal expansion were also seen in some nonresponding patients.

Of note for this clone: Its recognized antigen is unknown. No much larger clone is present one base from it, and per-base qualities are unavailable.

The trial excluded patients who had a history of autoimmune disease or who were on systemic immunosuppression. In every dose cohort, peripheral blood was drawn for TCR sequencing at baseline, cycle 4 day 1, and cycle 7 day 1. The samples were drawn from a first-in-human, open-label, multicenter phase I dose-escalation trial of ivuxolimab. Adults with locally advanced or metastatic melanoma, renal cell carcinoma, hepatocellular carcinoma or head and neck squamous cell carcinoma were enrolled in the trial. Before TCR sequencing, CD4+ and CD8+ T cells were separately sorted from peripheral blood. Genomic DNA was isolated from the sorted cells so that the TCRbeta CDR3 region could be sequenced. The immunoSEQ Assay was used to sequence the TCRbeta CDR3 regions. The clones in this table, taken by TCRdb from immuneACCESS, are in-frame only. Not every clone is retained; where verified, under half of the shortfall comes from an unresolved V gene, and the cause of the rest is unknown. This sample has about 58,000 clones in its table, and more than 70% of those were observed once. 0.85% to 1% of the sample comes from the top ten.

Looking up the germline V gene (reference sequence) yields CDR1 DFQATT and CDR2 SNEGSKA. The junction shows trimming of 5 bases on V and 9 bases on J, plus 11 bases between the germline ends. The CDR3 covers 11 residues, taking in both the cysteine and the phenylalanine. The entry retains the CDR3 DNA only, 33 bases that are in frame from base 1. Sequences were derived from CD4+ or CD8+ T cells sorted from blood, sampled in a trial of the OX40 agonist ivuxolimab. The sequence is built from TRBV20-1 and TRBJ1-3; a tentative D call is TRBD1 (5 bases match). The TCR was taken from an adult with an advanced solid tumor such as melanoma, head and neck, liver or kidney cancer. The sequenced DNA: TGCAGTGCTCAAAACGGGGGCACCATATATTTT. Its translation is CSAQNGGTIYF.